This is a list of T cell receptor beta chains from one sample in a study of blood T cells in healthy people across ages. MiXCR was run by TCRdb on the 5' RACE reads, yielding one entry per CDR3 protein. The sample consists of about 1.1 million distinct CDR3 sequences, 35% to 40% of them appearing once. The sample consisted of blood. The receptors come from a man between 18 and 29 years old in good health. Each CDR3 is given with its conserved first and last residue. The D gene is left open where the match is weak. The size field is filled for only some rows; it gives once, few, many or a size class.

j_call	clone_size	v_call	d_call	cdr3_nt	cdr3_aa
TRBJ2-5	once	TRBV4-1	.	TGCGCCAGCAGCCAACAGGGGACAGAGACCCAGTACTTC	CASSQQGTETQYF
TRBJ1-1	.	TRBV13	TRBD1	TGTGCCAGCAGTCCATTTACAGGGGGGAGCACCGAAGCTTTCTTT	CASSPFTGGSTEAFF
TRBJ2-7	.	TRBV20-1	TRBD2	TGCAATGCCAGAGCGGGGGAAAACGGTGATGAGCAGTACTTC	CNARAGENGDEQYF
TRBJ1-2	few	TRBV4-1	.	TGCGCCAGCAGCCTGCTTGGGGCGGCCGAAACTATTGGCTACACCTTC	CASSLLGAAETIGYTF
TRBJ1-6	few	TRBV6-5	TRBD1	TGTGCCAGCAGACTTTACCGGGACAGTTATAATTCACCCCTCCACTTT	CASRLYRDSYNSPLHF
TRBJ1-4	.	TRBV5-1	.	TGCGCCAGCAGCCAAAAGACGGGTGACGAAAAACTGTTTTTT	CASSQKTGDEKLFF
TRBJ1-6	few	TRBV10-2	.	TGCGCCAGCAGTGATTGGGCTTCGAATTCACCCCTCCACTTT	CASSDWASNSPLHF
TRBJ2-1	.	TRBV6-5	.	TGTGCCAGCAGGCAGGACTACGGCGGGGATGAGCAGTTCTTC	CASRQDYGGDEQFF
TRBJ2-7	few	TRBV7-3	.	TGTGCCAGAGGAGAATCCCTCCGCGAGCAGTACTTC	CARGESLREQYF
TRBJ1-2	few	TRBV5-1	TRBD1	TGCGCCAGCAGCTCTGGACAGGGAGTTCCCTATGGCTACACCTTC	CASSSGQGVPYGYTF
TRBJ1-5	.	TRBV7-2	.	TGTGCCAGCAGCTCAATGGACCCTCGGCGGGGTAGCAATCAGCCCCAGCATTTT	CASSSMDPRRGSNQPQHF
TRBJ2-3	.	TRBV7-9	TRBD1	TGTGCCAGCAACTCTAGAGGGGGCGTCGCAGATACGCAGTATTTT	CASNSRGGVADTQYF
TRBJ2-4	.	TRBV30	.	TGTGCCTGGAGTCGACGTGACCTTCAGTACTTC	CAWSRRDLQYF
TRBJ2-1	.	TRBV5-1	TRBD2	TGCGCCAGCAGCCGGGCGGGGGACTACAATGAGCAGTTCTTC	CASSRAGDYNEQFF
TRBJ1-5	.	TRBV5-6	.	TGTGCCAGCAGCCAATACCAGACAGGTGCTCAGCCCCAGCATTTT	CASSQYQTGAQPQHF
TRBJ2-1	few	TRBV5-1	.	TGCGCCAGCAGCCCTCGGGTTGACGAGGGGTATAATGAGCAGTTCTTC	CASSPRVDEGYNEQFF
TRBJ2-7	.	TRBV25-1	TRBD2	TGTGCCAGCAGTGAATTGGGGGGCGGGGGGAGCTACAATGAGCAGTACTTC	CASSELGGGGSYNEQYF